These 15 T cell receptor beta chains were all obtained from the same sample, sequenced in a study of early T cells in non-severe SARS-CoV-2 infection. TCRdb used MiXCR to reprocess the 5' RACE reads, holding one entry per CDR3 protein. The sample has roughly 83,000 distinct CDR3 sequences, approximately 12% seen once. The sequences come from whole blood, collected at baseline. These receptors all come from an adult who was a healthcare worker with PCR-confirmed SARS-CoV-2 infection or an uninfected control (not recorded which).

The V call is TRBV28, the J call TRBJ2-2, with D perhaps TRBD1 or TRBD2 (5 bases each). Germline V CDR1 and CDR2: MDHEN, SYDVKM. This CDR3 is built from 16 residues. Trimming left V 5 bases short and J 1 base short, with 14 bases between. CDR3 sequence: CASSPPGPQNTGELFF. In DNA form, the CDR3 reads TGTGCCAGCAGTCCCCCGGGGCCCCAGAACACCGGGGAGCTGTTTTTT.

Turning to this clonotype: A read error may produce the germline difference seen at one junction end. The rearrangement uses TRBV7-6 and TRBJ1-1; 8 positions agree with TRBD1. This CDR3 region has 16 residues. The germline gives CDR1 SGHVS, CDR2 FNYEAQ. In DNA, the CDR3 is TGTGTCAGCAGCCCCCGGGACAGGCTGGCGAACACTGAAGCTTTCTTT. Translation: CVSSPRDRLANTEAFF.

This clonotype has a handful of counts. The gene calls are TRBV11-2 and TRBJ2-7, with no clear D. The length of the CDR3 is 12 residues. Per the germline V gene, CDR1 is SGHAT and CDR2 is FQNNGV. Trimming removed 3 bases at V and 4 bases at J, with 7 bases between. CDR3 loop: CASSFDIYEQYF. The CDR3 DNA is TGTGCCAGCAGCTTCGACATTTACGAGCAGTACTTC.

This clonotype was seen ten or more times. The J gene is TRBJ1-2, the V gene TRBV5-1; a possible D gene is TRBD1 (5 bases). V lost 0 bases to trimming and J lost 4 bases, with 7 bases between them. This CDR3 contains 13 residues. Germline CDR1 is SGHRS and CDR2 is YFSETQ. In nucleotides, the CDR3 is TGCGCCAGCAGCTTGGCCGACAGCTATGGCTACACCTTC. Protein: CASSLADSYGYTF. The full variable domain, its missing parts supplied by reference TRBV5-1 and TRBJ1-2, is KAGVTQTPRYLIKTRGQQVTLSCSPISGHRSVSWYQQTPGQGLQFLFEYFSETQRNKGNFPGRFSGRQFSNSRSEMNVSTLELGDSALYLCASSLADSYGYTFGSGTRLTVV.

In this sample, this clonotype turned up many times. The rearrangement joins TRBV7-3 to TRBJ2-3; tentative D call: TRBD2 (5 bases). Deletions cut 5 bases from V and 2 bases from J, with 20 bases between. This CDR3 is built from 17 residues. Germline V gene data show CDR1 as SGHTA and CDR2 as FQGTGA. The CDR3 spells CASSAVEARRATDTQYF. The DNA for the CDR3 is TGTGCCAGCAGCGCGGTGGAGGCCCGCCGGGCCACAGATACGCAGTATTTT.

This clonotype has a count of ten or more. The chain recombines TRBV30 with TRBJ1-3; D not resolved. This CDR3 has 12 amino acids. The germline gives CDR1 GTSNPN, CDR2 SVGIG (reference sequence). V gave up 1 base and J gave up 4 bases, with 5 bases separating them. The CDR3 protein is CAWSGIGNTIYF. CDR3 sequence (DNA): TGTGCCTGGAGTGGTATCGGAAACACCATATATTTT. The full variable domain, its missing parts supplied by reference TRBV30 and TRBJ1-3, is SQTIHQWPATLVQPVGSPLSLECTVEGTSNPNLYWYRQAAGRGLQLLFYSVGIGQISSEVPQNLSASRPQDRQFILSSKKLLLSDSGFYLCAWSGIGNTIYFGEGSWLTVV.

V usage is TRBV6-1 and J usage is TRBJ2-3; D is unclear. Trimming stripped 1 base from V and 3 bases from J, with 2 bases between. Per germline, CDR1 MNHNS and CDR2 SASEGT. The CDR3 is 12 residues long. The CDR3 loop is CASSEGTDTQYF. CDR3 sequence (DNA): TGTGCCAGCAGTGAAGGAACAGATACGCAGTATTTT.

The V call is TRBV20-1, the J call TRBJ2-5; the match to TRBD2 covers 13 bases. V trimming: 3 bases; J trimming: 3 bases; junction bases outside the gene matches: 10. CDR3 length: 17 amino acids. Germline V gene sequence: CDR1 DFQATT, CDR2 SNEGSKA (reference sequence). The CDR3: CSASAGLAGLLEETQYF. Written as DNA, the CDR3 is TGCAGTGCTAGTGCGGGACTAGCGGGATTGTTAGAAGAGACCCAGTACTTC.

This clonotype has a count of ten or more. The V gene is TRBV7-9, the J gene TRBJ2-7; D might be TRBD1 (6 bases). Trimming stripped 5 bases from V and 1 base from J, with 18 bases between. CDR3 length: 16 residues. Germline V gives CDR1 SEHNR, CDR2 FQNEAQ (reference sequence). CDR3: CASSPADRGISYEQYF. Written as DNA, the CDR3 is TGTGCCAGCAGCCCCGCGGACAGAGGAATTTCCTACGAGCAGTACTTC.

This clonotype turned up a few times. The rearrangement links TRBV12-3 or TRBV12-4 to TRBJ2-2; D call uncertain. This CDR3 is built from 13 residues. With 3 bases removed from V and 5 bases from J, the gap between germline ends came to 7 bases. In DNA form, the CDR3 reads TGTGCCAGCAGTTTGAAATTGACCGGGGAGCTGTTTTTT. Translation gives CASSLKLTGELFF.

This clonotype came up a few times. This rearrangement joins TRBV5-5 to TRBJ1-5; maybe TRBD1 (5 bases). The germline CDR1 and CDR2 sequences are SGHKS and YYEKEE (reference sequence). Trimming took 0 bases from V and 0 from J, leaving 10 bases between them. The CDR3 is made up of 16 amino acids. CDR3 nucleotide sequence: TGTGCCAGCAGCTTGGCCGGGGCGAATAGCAATCAGCCCCAGCATTTT. This codes for CASSLAGANSNQPQHF. Full variable domain (remainder filled in from reference TRBV5-5 and TRBJ1-5): DAGVTQSPTHLIKTRGQQVTLRCSPISGHKSVSWYQQVLGQGPQFIFQYYEKEERGRGNFPDRFSARQFPNYSSELNVNALLLGDSALYLCASSLAGANSNQPQHFGDGTRLSIL.

This clonotype appeared a single time. V and J are TRBV7-3 and TRBJ2-3; 8 nucleotides align to TRBD2. CDR3 size: 15 residues. Trimming removed 3 bases from V and 8 bases from J; junction bases left unmatched: 10. Germline CDR1 SGHTA, CDR2 FQGTGA. The CDR3 bases are TGTGCCAGCAGCTTCTCAACAGCGGGGGCCGGTACGCAGTATTTT. Residues: CASSFSTAGAGTQYF.

The chain employs TRBV19 and TRBJ2-5, with 7 positions matching TRBD2. The CDR3 is made up of 14 amino acids. Trimming at V came to 6 bases and at J to 4 bases, leaving 8 bases not matched to a gene. Germline V gene sequence: CDR1 LNHDA, CDR2 SQIVND (reference sequence). CDR3 loop: CASSPPGGRETQYF. DNA of the CDR3: TGTGCCAGTAGCCCCCCGGGGGGACGAGAGACCCAGTACTTC. The whole variable domain, filled in from reference TRBV19 and TRBJ2-5, reads DGGITQSPKYLFRKEGQNVTLSCEQNLNHDAMYWYRQDPGQGLRLIYYSQIVNDFQKGDIAEGYSVSREKKESFPLTVTSAQKNPTAFYLCASSPPGGRETQYFGPGTRLLVL.

This clonotype has just a few counts. The chain links TRBV19 to TRBJ2-5; 8 nucleotides align to TRBD1. The CDR3 has 16 amino acids. The germline CDR1 and CDR2 sequences are LNHDA and SQIVND (reference sequence). V shed 6 bases, J shed 3 bases, and the junction held 12 bases outside the gene matches. The CDR3 region has the DNA TGTGCCAGTAGGGTGACAGGGGCACACGGAGAAGAGACCCAGTACTTC. It translates to CASRVTGAHGEETQYF.

This clonotype occurred a few times. V and J are TRBV10-3 and TRBJ1-1; possible D gene TRBD1, 5 bases. Germline V gene sequence: CDR1 ENHRY, CDR2 SYGVKD. Trimming left V 7 bases short and J 0 bases short, with 15 bases between. This CDR3 has 15 amino acids. The CDR3 sequence is CAIKVAGGMNTEAFF. CDR3 coding DNA: TGTGCCATCAAGGTGGCGGGGGGAATGAACACTGAAGCTTTCTTT.